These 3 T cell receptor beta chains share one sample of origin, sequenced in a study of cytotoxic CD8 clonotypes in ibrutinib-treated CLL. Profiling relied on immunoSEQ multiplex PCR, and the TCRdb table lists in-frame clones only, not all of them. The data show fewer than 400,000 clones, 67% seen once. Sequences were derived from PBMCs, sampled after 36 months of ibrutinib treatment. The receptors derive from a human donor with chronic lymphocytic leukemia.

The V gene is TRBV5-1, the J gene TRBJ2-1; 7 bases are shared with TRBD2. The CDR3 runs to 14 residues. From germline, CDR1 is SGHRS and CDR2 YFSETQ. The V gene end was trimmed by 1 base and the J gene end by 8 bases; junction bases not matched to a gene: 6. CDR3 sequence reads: CASSLTAGNDEQFF. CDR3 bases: TGCGCCAGCAGCTTGACAGCGGGGAACGATGAGCAGTTCTTC.

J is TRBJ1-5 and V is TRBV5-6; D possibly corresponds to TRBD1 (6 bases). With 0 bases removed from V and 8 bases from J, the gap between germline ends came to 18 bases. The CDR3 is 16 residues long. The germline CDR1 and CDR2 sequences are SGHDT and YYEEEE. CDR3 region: CASSLAGGAPGEPQHF. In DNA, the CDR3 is TGTGCCAGCAGCTTGGCCGGGGGGGCCCCGGGGGAGCCCCAGCATTTT.

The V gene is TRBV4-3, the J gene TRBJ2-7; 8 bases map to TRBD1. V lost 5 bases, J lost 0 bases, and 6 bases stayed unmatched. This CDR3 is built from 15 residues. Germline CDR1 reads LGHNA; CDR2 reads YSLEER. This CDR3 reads CASSDGTGGSYEQYF. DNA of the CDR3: TGCGCCAGCAGCGACGGAACAGGGGGCTCCTACGAGCAGTACTTC.